Listed below are T cell receptor beta chains from one sample, sequenced in a study of blood T cells in healthy people across ages. TCRdb passed the 5' RACE reads through MiXCR, listing each CDR3 protein once. The repertoire consists of approximately 800,000 distinct CDR3 sequences, with about 48% occurring once and the leading ten covering around 40%. The sequenced sample consisted of blood. The source of these receptors is an elderly man in good health. The CDR3 runs from the conserved cysteine through the conserved F or W. The D gene is left open where the match is weak. Rows give clone size only sometimes, using once, few, many, or a class for an expanded clone.

j_gene: TRBJ2-3
d_gene: NA
v_gene: TRBV9
abundance: NA
CDR3aa: CASSVDLLTDTQYF
CDR3nt: TGTGCCAGCAGCGTAGATCTGCTCACAGATACGCAGTATTTT

j_gene: TRBJ2-7
d_gene: TRBD2
v_gene: TRBV12-3/TRBV12-4
abundance: NA
CDR3aa: CASSHGLAIEQYF
CDR3nt: TGTGCCAGCAGTCACGGACTAGCGATCGAGCAGTACTTC

j_gene: TRBJ1-1
d_gene: NA
v_gene: TRBV5-1
abundance: few
CDR3aa: CASSPGVSTEAFF
CDR3nt: TGCGCCAGCAGCCCCGGGGTGAGCACTGAAGCTTTCTTT

j_gene: TRBJ2-1
d_gene: TRBD1
v_gene: TRBV5-1
abundance: NA
CDR3aa: CASSRDRGPGEQFF
CDR3nt: TGCGCCAGCAGCCGGGACAGGGGGCCAGGTGAGCAGTTCTTC

j_gene: TRBJ2-7
d_gene: TRBD2
v_gene: TRBV6-5
abundance: NA
CDR3aa: CASSYVTSGPYEQYF
CDR3nt: TGTGCCAGCAGTTATGTGACTAGCGGGCCCTACGAGCAGTACTTC

j_gene: TRBJ2-3
d_gene: TRBD2
v_gene: TRBV6-2/TRBV6-3
abundance: few
CDR3aa: CASSYRSGSIPRDAYF
CDR3nt: TGTGCCAGCAGTTATCGGAGCGGGAGTATACCCAGAGACGCGTATTTT

j_gene: TRBJ2-1
d_gene: TRBD2
v_gene: TRBV28
abundance: NA
CDR3aa: CASSLLAGGDLVQFF
CDR3nt: TGTGCCAGCAGCCTACTAGCGGGAGGGGACCTGGTGCAGTTCTTC

j_gene: TRBJ1-4
d_gene: TRBD1
v_gene: TRBV2
abundance: NA
CDR3aa: CASSETRGGEKLFF
CDR3nt: TGTGCCAGCAGTGAAACCAGGGGGGGGGAAAAACTGTTTTTT

j_gene: TRBJ2-1
d_gene: NA
v_gene: TRBV20-1
abundance: NA
CDR3aa: CSARVQGVDDRNEQFF
CDR3nt: TGCAGTGCTAGAGTACAAGGGGTCGATGACCGCAATGAGCAGTTCTTC

j_gene: TRBJ2-1
d_gene: TRBD2
v_gene: TRBV20-1
abundance: NA
CDR3aa: CSASPIERELGNEQFF
CDR3nt: TGCAGTGCTAGCCCCATTGAGCGGGAGCTGGGCAATGAGCAGTTCTTC

j_gene: TRBJ2-7
d_gene: TRBD1
v_gene: TRBV20-1
abundance: NA
CDR3aa: CSFGGQGAYEQYF
CDR3nt: TGCAGTTTTGGGGGCCAGGGGGCCTACGAGCAGTACTTC

j_gene: TRBJ2-3
d_gene: NA
v_gene: TRBV7-2
abundance: once
CDR3aa: CASSLFPSSDTQYF
CDR3nt: TGTGCCAGCAGCTTATTCCCTAGTTCAGATACGCAGTATTTT

j_gene: TRBJ2-7
d_gene: NA
v_gene: TRBV12-3/TRBV12-4
abundance: NA
CDR3aa: CASTKLGSSYEQYF
CDR3nt: TGTGCCAGCACCAAACTGGGGAGCTCCTACGAGCAGTACTTC

j_gene: TRBJ2-7
d_gene: NA
v_gene: TRBV12-3/TRBV12-4
abundance: few
CDR3aa: CASSSGPHEQYF
CDR3nt: TGTGCCAGCAGTTCAGGTCCCCACGAGCAGTACTTC

j_gene: TRBJ2-7
d_gene: NA
v_gene: TRBV29-1
abundance: few
CDR3aa: CSVDLDHSYEQYF
CDR3nt: TGCAGCGTTGACTTGGACCACTCCTACGAGCAGTACTTC

j_gene: TRBJ2-5
d_gene: NA
v_gene: TRBV5-1
abundance: many
CDR3aa: CASSLGGTREETQYF
CDR3nt: TGCGCCAGCAGCTTGGGGGGGACCCGAGAAGAGACCCAGTACTTC

j_gene: TRBJ2-3
d_gene: TRBD1
v_gene: TRBV20-1
abundance: NA
CDR3aa: CSAVDRIADTQYF
CDR3nt: TGCAGTGCGGTGGACAGGATCGCAGATACGCAGTATTTT

j_gene: TRBJ2-7
d_gene: TRBD2
v_gene: TRBV12-3/TRBV12-4
abundance: NA
CDR3aa: CASSLASLAGVGEQYF
CDR3nt: TGTGCCAGCAGTTTAGCGTCACTAGCGGGAGTGGGTGAGCAGTACTTC

j_gene: TRBJ2-7
d_gene: NA
v_gene: TRBV7-8
abundance: few
CDR3aa: CASSPAGWSSYEQYF
CDR3nt: TGTGCCAGCAGCCCGGCCGGGTGGAGCTCCTACGAGCAGTACTTC

j_gene: TRBJ2-7
d_gene: TRBD2
v_gene: TRBV6-5
abundance: NA
CDR3aa: CASSPRASGVFEQYF
CDR3nt: TGTGCCAGCAGTCCGCGTGCTAGCGGGGTTTTCGAGCAGTACTTC

j_gene: TRBJ2-5
d_gene: NA
v_gene: TRBV5-1
abundance: NA
CDR3aa: CASSRGRTVAGETQYF
CDR3nt: TGCGCCAGCAGCAGGGGCAGGACAGTCGCAGGAGAGACCCAGTACTTC

j_gene: TRBJ1-2
d_gene: NA
v_gene: TRBV14
abundance: NA
CDR3aa: CASSQLHVANYGYTF
CDR3nt: TGTGCCAGCAGCCAACTACACGTAGCTAACTATGGCTACACCTTC

j_gene: TRBJ2-7
d_gene: NA
v_gene: TRBV7-2
abundance: NA
CDR3aa: CASSLGAGGHYEQYF
CDR3nt: TGTGCCAGCAGCTTAGGGGCAGGGGGGCACTACGAGCAGTACTTC

j_gene: TRBJ2-5
d_gene: NA
v_gene: TRBV5-1
abundance: NA
CDR3aa: CASTLPGGSQETQYF
CDR3nt: TGCGCCAGCACCTTACCCGGGGGCAGCCAAGAGACCCAGTACTTC

j_gene: TRBJ2-3
d_gene: NA
v_gene: TRBV29-1
abundance: NA
CDR3aa: CSAGPDLSVGHRYAYF
CDR3nt: TGCAGCGCCGGCCCCGATCTGAGCGTCGGGCACAGATACGCGTATTTT

j_gene: TRBJ1-1
d_gene: NA
v_gene: TRBV6-1
abundance: few
CDR3aa: CASSDGWGLNTEAFF
CDR3nt: TGTGCCAGCAGTGATGGGTGGGGGCTGAACACTGAAGCTTTCTTT

j_gene: TRBJ1-6
d_gene: TRBD1
v_gene: TRBV28
abundance: NA
CDR3aa: CASSPDRGTDNSPLHF
CDR3nt: TGTGCCAGCAGCCCCGACAGGGGGACCGATAATTCACCCCTCCACTTT

j_gene: TRBJ2-5
d_gene: TRBD2
v_gene: TRBV20-1
abundance: NA
CDR3aa: CSAGATSGSPQETQYF
CDR3nt: TGCAGTGCTGGCGCAACTAGCGGGAGCCCCCAAGAGACCCAGTACTTC